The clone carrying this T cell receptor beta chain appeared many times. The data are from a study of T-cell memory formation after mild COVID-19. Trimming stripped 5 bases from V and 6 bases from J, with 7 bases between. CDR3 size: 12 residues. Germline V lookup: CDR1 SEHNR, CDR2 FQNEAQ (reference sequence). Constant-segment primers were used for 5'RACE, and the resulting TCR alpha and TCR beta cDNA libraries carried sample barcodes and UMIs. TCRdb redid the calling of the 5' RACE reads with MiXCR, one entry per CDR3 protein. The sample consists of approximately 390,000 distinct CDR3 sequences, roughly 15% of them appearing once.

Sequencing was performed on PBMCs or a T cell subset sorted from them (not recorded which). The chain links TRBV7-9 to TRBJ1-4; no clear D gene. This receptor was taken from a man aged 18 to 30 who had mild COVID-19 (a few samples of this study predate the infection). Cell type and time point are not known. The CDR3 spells CASSAEYEKLFF. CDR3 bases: TGTGCCAGCAGCGCGGAGTATGAAAAACTGTTTTTT. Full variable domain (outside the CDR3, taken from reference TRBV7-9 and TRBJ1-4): DTGVSQNPRHKITKRGQNVTFRCDPISEHNRLYWYRQTLGQGPEFLTYFQNEAQLEKSRLLSDRFSAERPKGSFSTLEIQRTEQGDSAMYLCASSAEYEKLFFGSGTQLSVL.